The clone carrying this T cell receptor (beta chain) was seen many times. The antigen remains unidentified. This sample is part of a study of T cells in Graves' hyperthyroidism and ophthalmopathy. Findings and limits, study-wide: Most clonotypes expanded in thyroid above 0.001 were likewise present in blood. Ophthalmopathy prediction by the model preceded onset by a median approximately 6.1 months.

Orbital computed tomography, thyroid ultrasound, serum thyroxine and TRAb, and clinical symptoms together informed the diagnoses. The PBMCs were taken from under 12 ml of fresh peripheral blood. RNA transcripts served as the template for amplifying TCR beta CDR3 regions. HTBI primers were employed in a first-round RT-PCR of the TCR CDR3. TCRdb re-called the multiplex PCR reads through MiXCR, storing one row per CDR3 protein. The profile shows 250,000 to 300,000 distinct CDR3 sequences, about 17% of them singletons. The CDR3 contains 14 residues. After removal of 0 bases from V and 3 bases from J, the junction contained 4 bases not matched to a gene. The germline CDR1 and CDR2 sequences are DFQATT and SNEGSKA (reference sequence).

Sequenced material: blood. This clonotype was obtained from a woman aged 55 to 70 with Graves' ophthalmopathy. The V and J genes are TRBV20-1 and TRBJ2-7; TRBD2 aligns across 8 bases. The CDR3 loop reads CSARDSGGLYEQYF. For the CDR3, the DNA is TGCAGTGCTAGAGACAGCGGGGGCCTCTACGAGCAGTACTTC.